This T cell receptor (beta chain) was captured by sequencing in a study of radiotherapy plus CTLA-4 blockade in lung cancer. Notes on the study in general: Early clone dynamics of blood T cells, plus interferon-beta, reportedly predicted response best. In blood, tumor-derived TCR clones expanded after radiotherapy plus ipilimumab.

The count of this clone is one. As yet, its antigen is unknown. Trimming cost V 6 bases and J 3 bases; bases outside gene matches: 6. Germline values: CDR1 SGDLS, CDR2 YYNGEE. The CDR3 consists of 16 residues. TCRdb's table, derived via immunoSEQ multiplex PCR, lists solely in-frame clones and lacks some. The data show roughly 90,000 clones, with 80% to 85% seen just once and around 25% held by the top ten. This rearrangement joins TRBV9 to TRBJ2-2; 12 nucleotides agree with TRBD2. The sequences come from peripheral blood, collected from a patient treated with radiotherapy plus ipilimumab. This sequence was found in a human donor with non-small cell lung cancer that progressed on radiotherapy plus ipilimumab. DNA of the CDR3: TGTGCCAGCACCTCCGGGACTAGCGGGTACACCGGGGAGCTGTTTTTT. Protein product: CASTSGTSGYTGELFF.